Listed below are T cell receptor beta chains from one sample, sequenced in a study of identical twins. TCRdb called the 5' RACE reads again in MiXCR, with one record for every CDR3 protein. The data contain some 600,000 distinct CDR3 sequences, under 8.5% of them singletons. These data are also associated with another study on yellow fever vaccine responses in identical twins.

The sample taken for sequencing was PBMCs. The receptors were sampled from a woman between 18 and 29 years old in good health. Both conserved end residues are part of each CDR3. D genes are given only for firm matches. Size is stated for part of the rows, as once, few or many counts, or as a class when the clone is expanded.

D gene,clone size,V gene,J gene,CDR3 DNA,CDR3 protein
.,.,TRBV4-1,TRBJ2-3,TGCGCCAGCAGCCAGTTCGGATCAGATACGCAGTATTTT,CASSQFGSDTQYF
TRBD1,many,TRBV12-3/TRBV12-4,TRBJ2-5,TGTGCCAGCAGCAAGACAGGGGGCGCGGAGACCCAGTACTTC,CASSKTGGAETQYF
.,many,TRBV7-9,TRBJ2-6,TGTGCCAGCAGTTGGGGCTCTGGGGCCAACGTCCTGACTTTC,CASSWGSGANVLTF
.,.,TRBV25-1,TRBJ2-1,TGTGCCAGCAGGGGACTCACTGACTACAATGAGCAGTTCTTC,CASRGLTDYNEQFF
.,few,TRBV10-3,TRBJ2-2,TGTGCCATCAGAGCAGCGGGTAGGAACACCGGGGAGCTGTTTTTT,CAIRAAGRNTGELFF
TRBD1,few,TRBV4-1,TRBJ2-2,TGCGCCAGCAGCCGCTCTACAGGGGGCACCGGGGAGCTGTTTTTT,CASSRSTGGTGELFF
TRBD2,few,TRBV7-6,TRBJ2-1,TGTGCCAGCAGCTTAACTGGAGGGACTAGCGGGGAAGAGCAGTTCTTC,CASSLTGGTSGEEQFF
TRBD2,.,TRBV24-1,TRBJ2-5,TGTGCCACCAGTGACGGACTAGCGGGAAACCAAGAGACCCAGTACTTC,CATSDGLAGNQETQYF
.,.,TRBV7-9,TRBJ2-6,TGTGCCAGCAGCGAGAGGCCCATCGCCTCTGGGGCCAACGTCCTGACTTTC,CASSERPIASGANVLTF
.,.,TRBV25-1,TRBJ2-6,TGTGCCAGCAGTGATCGGTTCGGGGGAGCCGGGGCCAACGTCCTGACTTTC,CASSDRFGGAGANVLTF
.,few,TRBV24-1,TRBJ2-1,TGTGCCACCAGTGATTACCCCGGGAGTTCGCAGTTCTTC,CATSDYPGSSQFF
TRBD2,few,TRBV4-2,TRBJ2-5,TGTGCCAGCAGCGACTTAGCGGGAGAAGAGACCCAGTACTTC,CASSDLAGEETQYF
.,.,TRBV5-6,TRBJ2-7,TGTGCCAGCAGCTTGGAAAGGGGCTCCGAGCAGTACTTC,CASSLERGSEQYF
.,many,TRBV4-1,TRBJ2-2,TGCGCCAGCAGCCCCCTATGGACCGGGGAGCTGTTTTTT,CASSPLWTGELFF
.,many,TRBV29-1,TRBJ1-3,TGCAGCGTTGAAGATCCTGGGACCACCATATATTTT,CSVEDPGTTIYF
.,few,TRBV7-9,TRBJ1-5,TGTGCCAGCAGCTTCTCGGAAGGGACAAACAATCAGCCCCAGCATTTT,CASSFSEGTNNQPQHF
.,many,TRBV11-2,TRBJ2-1,TGTGCCAGCAGCCCACACCGTGGGGCAAGCTCCTACAATGAGCAGTTCTTC,CASSPHRGASSYNEQFF
.,.,TRBV24-1,TRBJ2-3,TGTGCCACCAGTGATCTCTTGACTTTTGATCCTACAGATACGCAGTATTTT,CATSDLLTFDPTDTQYF
TRBD1,many,TRBV10-2,TRBJ2-3,TGCGCCACCCAGGGACAGGGGACAGATACGCAGTATTTT,CATQGQGTDTQYF
TRBD1,many,TRBV12-3/TRBV12-4,TRBJ2-2,TGTGCCAGCAGTTCAAAGGTGGGACAGCTAGGGACCGGGGAGCTGTTTTTT,CASSSKVGQLGTGELFF
TRBD1,many,TRBV5-1,TRBJ2-3,TGCGCCAGCCTCCGGGGACAGAGTACAGATACGCAGTATTTT,CASLRGQSTDTQYF
TRBD2,few,TRBV5-1,TRBJ2-1,TGCGCCAGCAGCCTCCCGGGACTAGCGGGGGGTACTTCCTACAATGAGCAGTTCTTC,CASSLPGLAGGTSYNEQFF
.,.,TRBV12-3/TRBV12-4,TRBJ2-1,TGTGCCAGCGGTGGGTTAGTGTTCGATGAGCAGTTCTTC,CASGGLVFDEQFF
TRBD1,.,TRBV9,TRBJ2-7,TGTGCCAGCAGCGTACACTCGGGACAGGAGTCCTACGAGCAGTACTTC,CASSVHSGQESYEQYF
.,few,TRBV20-1,TRBJ2-5,TGCGGCATATCCGGGCCGGGGGAGACCCAGTACTTC,CGISGPGETQYF